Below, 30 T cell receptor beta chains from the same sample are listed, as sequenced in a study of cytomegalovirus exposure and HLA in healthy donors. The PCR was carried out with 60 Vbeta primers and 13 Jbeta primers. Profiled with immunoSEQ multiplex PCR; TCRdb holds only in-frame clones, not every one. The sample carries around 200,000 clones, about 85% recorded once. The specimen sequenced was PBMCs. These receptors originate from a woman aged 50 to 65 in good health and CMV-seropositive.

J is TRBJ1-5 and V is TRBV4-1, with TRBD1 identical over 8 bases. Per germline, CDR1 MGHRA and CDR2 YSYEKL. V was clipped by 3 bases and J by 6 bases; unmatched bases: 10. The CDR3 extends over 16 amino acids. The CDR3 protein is CASSHVGGQGGQPQHF. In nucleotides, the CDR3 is TGCGCCAGCAGCCACGTCGGAGGACAGGGAGGTCAGCCCCAGCATTTT.

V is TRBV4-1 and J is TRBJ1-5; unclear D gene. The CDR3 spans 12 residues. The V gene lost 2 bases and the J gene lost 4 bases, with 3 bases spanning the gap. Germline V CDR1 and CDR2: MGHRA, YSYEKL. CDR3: CASSQPNQPQHF. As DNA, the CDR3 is TGCGCCAGCAGCCAACCAAATCAGCCCCAGCATTTT.

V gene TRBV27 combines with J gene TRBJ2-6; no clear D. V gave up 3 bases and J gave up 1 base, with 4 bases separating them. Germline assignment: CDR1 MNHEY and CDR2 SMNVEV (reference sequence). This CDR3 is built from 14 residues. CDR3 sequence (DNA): TGTGCCAGCAGTTTCCATTCTGGGGCCAACGTCCTGACTTTC. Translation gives CASSFHSGANVLTF.

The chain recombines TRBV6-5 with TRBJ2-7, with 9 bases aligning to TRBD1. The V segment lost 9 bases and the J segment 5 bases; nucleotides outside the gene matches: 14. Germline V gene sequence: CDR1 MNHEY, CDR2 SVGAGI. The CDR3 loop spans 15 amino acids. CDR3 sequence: CASRGLGQGLDEQYF. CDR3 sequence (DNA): TGTGCCAGTCGGGGGCTGGGACAGGGTCTGGACGAGCAGTACTTC.

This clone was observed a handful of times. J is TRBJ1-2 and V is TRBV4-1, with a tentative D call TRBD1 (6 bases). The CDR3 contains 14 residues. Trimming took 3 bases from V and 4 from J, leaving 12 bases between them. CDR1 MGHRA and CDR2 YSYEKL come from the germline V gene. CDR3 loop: CASSQVTGSYGYTF. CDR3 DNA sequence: TGCGCCAGCAGCCAGGTAACAGGGAGCTATGGCTACACCTTC.

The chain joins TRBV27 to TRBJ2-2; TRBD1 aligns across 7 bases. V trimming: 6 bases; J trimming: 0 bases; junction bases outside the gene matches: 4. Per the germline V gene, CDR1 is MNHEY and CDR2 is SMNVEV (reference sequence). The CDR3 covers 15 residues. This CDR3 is CASRGQNANTGELFF. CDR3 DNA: TGTGCCAGCAGGGGACAGAATGCGAACACCGGGGAGCTGTTTTTT.

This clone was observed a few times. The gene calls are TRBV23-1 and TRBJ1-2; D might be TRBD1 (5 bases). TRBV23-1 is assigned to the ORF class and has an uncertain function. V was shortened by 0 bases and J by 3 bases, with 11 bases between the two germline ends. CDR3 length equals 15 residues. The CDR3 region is CASSQSQGPHYGYTF. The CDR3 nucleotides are TGCGCCAGCAGTCAATCGCAGGGCCCCCACTATGGCTACACCTTC.

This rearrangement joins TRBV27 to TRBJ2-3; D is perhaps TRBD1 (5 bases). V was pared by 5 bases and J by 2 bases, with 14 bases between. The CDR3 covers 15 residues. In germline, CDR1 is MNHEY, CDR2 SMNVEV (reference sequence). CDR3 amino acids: CASSDSVAYTDTQYF. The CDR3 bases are TGTGCCAGCAGTGACAGTGTAGCTTACACAGATACGCAGTATTTT.

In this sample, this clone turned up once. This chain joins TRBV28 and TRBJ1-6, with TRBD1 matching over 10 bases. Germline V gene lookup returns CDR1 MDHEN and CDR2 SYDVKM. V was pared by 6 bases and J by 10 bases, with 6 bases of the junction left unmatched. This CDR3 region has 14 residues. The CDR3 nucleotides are TGTGCCAGCAGGACGATGACAGGGGGCTCACCCCTCCACTTT. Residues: CASRTMTGGSPLHF. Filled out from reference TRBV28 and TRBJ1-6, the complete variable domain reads DVKVTQSSRYLVKRTGEKVFLECVQDMDHENMFWYRQDPGLGLRLIYFSYDVKMKEKGDIPEGYSVSREKKERFSLILESASTNQTSMYLCASRTMTGGSPLHFGNGTRLTVT.

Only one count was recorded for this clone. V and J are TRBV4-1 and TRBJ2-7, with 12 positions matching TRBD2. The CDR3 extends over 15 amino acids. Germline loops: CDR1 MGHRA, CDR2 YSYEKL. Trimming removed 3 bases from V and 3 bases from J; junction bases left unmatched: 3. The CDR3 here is CASSHRLAGVYEQYF. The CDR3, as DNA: TGCGCCAGCAGCCACCGACTAGCGGGGGTCTACGAGCAGTACTTC.

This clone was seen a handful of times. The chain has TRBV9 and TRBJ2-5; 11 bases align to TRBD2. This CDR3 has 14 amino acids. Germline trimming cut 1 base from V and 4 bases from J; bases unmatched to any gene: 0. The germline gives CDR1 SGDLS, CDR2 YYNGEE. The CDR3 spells CASSVLAGGETQYF. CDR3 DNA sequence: TGTGCCAGCAGCGTACTAGCGGGGGGAGAGACCCAGTACTTC.

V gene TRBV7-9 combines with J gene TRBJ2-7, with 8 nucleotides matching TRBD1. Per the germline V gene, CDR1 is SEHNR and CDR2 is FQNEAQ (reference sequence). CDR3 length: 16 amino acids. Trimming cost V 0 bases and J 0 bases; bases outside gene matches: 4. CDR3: CASSLAKGTGSYEQYF. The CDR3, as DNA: TGTGCCAGCAGCTTAGCCAAAGGGACAGGCTCCTACGAGCAGTACTTC.

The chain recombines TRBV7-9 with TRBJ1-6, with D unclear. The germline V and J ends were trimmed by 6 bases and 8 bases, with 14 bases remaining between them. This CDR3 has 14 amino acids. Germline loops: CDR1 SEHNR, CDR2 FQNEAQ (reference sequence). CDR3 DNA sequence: TGTGCCAGCAGTTACACAAACGAAGATTCACCCCTCCACTTT. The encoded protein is CASSYTNEDSPLHF.

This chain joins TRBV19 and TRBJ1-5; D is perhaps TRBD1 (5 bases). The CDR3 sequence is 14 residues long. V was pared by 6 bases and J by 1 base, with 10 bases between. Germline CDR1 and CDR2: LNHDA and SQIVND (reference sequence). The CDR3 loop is CASRGGLSNQPQHF. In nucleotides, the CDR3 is TGTGCCAGTAGGGGGGGACTGAGCAATCAGCCCCAGCATTTT.

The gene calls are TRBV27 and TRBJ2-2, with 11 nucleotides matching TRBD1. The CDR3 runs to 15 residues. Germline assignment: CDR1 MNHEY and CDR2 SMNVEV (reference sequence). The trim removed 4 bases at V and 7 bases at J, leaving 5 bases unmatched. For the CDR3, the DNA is TGTGCCAGCAGTTGGTCCGGGACAGGGGGCGGGGAGCTGTTTTTT. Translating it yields CASSWSGTGGGELFF.

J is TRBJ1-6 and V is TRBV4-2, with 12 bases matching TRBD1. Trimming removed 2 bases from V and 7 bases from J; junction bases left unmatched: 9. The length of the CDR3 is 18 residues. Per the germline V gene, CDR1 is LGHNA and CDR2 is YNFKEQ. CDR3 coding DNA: TGTGCCAGCAGCCAACATCGAGGGGACAGGGGGCTCAATTCACCCCTCCACTTT. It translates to CASSQHRGDRGLNSPLHF.

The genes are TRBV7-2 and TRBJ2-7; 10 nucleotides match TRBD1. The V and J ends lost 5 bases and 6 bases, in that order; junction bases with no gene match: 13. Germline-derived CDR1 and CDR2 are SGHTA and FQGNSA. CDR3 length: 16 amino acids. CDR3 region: CASSRLGGTGASEQYF. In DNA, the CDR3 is TGTGCCAGCAGCCGATTGGGAGGGACAGGGGCCTCCGAGCAGTACTTC.

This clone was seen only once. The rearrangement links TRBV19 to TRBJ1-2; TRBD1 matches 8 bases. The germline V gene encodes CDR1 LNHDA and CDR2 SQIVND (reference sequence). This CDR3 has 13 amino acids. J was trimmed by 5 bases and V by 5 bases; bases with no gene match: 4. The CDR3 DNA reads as TGTGCCAGTAGTCCAGACAGGGGATATGGCTACACCTTC. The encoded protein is CASSPDRGYGYTF.

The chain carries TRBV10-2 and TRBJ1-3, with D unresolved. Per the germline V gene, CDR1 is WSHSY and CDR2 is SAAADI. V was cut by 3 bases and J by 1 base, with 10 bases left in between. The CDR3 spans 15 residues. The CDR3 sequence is CASSDTGRSGNTIYF. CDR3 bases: TGCGCCAGCAGTGATACGGGGAGGTCTGGAAACACCATATATTTT.

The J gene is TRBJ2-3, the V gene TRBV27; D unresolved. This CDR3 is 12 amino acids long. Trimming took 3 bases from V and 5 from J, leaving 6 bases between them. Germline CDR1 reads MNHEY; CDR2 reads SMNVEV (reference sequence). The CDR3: CASSFRLDTQYF. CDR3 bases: TGTGCCAGCAGTTTCCGTCTAGATACGCAGTATTTT.

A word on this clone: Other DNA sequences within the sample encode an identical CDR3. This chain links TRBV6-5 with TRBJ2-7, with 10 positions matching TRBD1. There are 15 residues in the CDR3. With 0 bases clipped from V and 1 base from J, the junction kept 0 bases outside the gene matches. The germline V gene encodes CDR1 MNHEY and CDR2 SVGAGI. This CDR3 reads CASSYSGQGSYEQYF. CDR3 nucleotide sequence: TGTGCCAGCAGTTACTCGGGACAGGGGTCCTACGAGCAGTACTTC.

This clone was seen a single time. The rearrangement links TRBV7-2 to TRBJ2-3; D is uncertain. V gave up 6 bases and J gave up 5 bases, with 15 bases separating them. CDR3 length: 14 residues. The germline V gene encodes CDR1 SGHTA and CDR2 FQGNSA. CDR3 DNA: TGTGCCAGCAGGGATGGCGGATCGCTAGATACGCAGTATTTT. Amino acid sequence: CASRDGGSLDTQYF.

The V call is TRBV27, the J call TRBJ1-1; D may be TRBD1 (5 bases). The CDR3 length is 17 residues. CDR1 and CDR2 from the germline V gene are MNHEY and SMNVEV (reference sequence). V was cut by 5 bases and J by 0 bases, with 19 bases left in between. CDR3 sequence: CASSTRVNPLLNTEAFF. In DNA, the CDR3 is TGTGCCAGCAGTACCAGGGTTAACCCACTTCTGAACACTGAAGCTTTCTTT.

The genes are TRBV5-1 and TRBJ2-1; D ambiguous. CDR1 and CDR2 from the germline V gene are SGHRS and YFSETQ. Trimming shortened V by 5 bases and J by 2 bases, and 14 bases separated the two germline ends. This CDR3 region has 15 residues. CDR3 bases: TGCGCCAGCAGAAGAGAAACAGACGCCTACAATGAGCAGTTCTTC. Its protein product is CASRRETDAYNEQFF.

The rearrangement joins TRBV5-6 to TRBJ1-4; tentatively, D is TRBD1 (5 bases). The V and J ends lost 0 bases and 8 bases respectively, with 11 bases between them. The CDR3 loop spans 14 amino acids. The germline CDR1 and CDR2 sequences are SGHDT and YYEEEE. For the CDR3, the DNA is TGTGCCAGCAGCTTGGTGGGACTTGAAGAAAAACTGTTTTTT. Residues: CASSLVGLEEKLFF.

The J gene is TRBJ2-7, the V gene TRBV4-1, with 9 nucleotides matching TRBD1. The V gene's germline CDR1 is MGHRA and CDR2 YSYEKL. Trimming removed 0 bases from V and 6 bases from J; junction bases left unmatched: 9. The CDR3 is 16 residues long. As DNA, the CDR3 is TGCGCCAGCAGCCAAGAAAAAGGGACAGGGTTCTTCGAGCAGTACTTC. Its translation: CASSQEKGTGFFEQYF.

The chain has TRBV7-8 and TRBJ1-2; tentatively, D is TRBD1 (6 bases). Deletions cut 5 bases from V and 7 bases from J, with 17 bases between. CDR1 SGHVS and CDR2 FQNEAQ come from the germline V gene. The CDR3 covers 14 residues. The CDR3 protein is CASSLQGGDFGYTF. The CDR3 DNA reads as TGTGCCAGCAGCCTCCAAGGGGGGGACTTTGGCTACACCTTC.

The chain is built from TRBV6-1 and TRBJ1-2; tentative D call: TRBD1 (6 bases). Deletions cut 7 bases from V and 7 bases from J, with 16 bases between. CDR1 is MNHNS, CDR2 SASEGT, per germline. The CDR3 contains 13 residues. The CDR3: CASIDRPSRGYTF. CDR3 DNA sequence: TGTGCCAGCATAGACAGGCCTTCGCGTGGCTACACCTTC.

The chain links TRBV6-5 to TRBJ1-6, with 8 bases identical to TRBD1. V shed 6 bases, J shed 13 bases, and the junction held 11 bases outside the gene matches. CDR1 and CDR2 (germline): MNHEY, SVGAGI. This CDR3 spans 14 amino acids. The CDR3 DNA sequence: TGTGCCAGCAGGAATACAGGGGGTGGCTCTCCCCTCCACTTT. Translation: CASRNTGGGSPLHF.

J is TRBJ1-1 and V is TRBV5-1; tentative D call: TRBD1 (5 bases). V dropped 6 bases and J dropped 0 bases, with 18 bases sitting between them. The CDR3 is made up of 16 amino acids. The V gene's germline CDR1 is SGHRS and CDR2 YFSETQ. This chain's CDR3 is CASKTQGGGMNTEAFF. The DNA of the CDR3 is TGCGCCAGCAAGACCCAGGGTGGGGGGATGAACACTGAAGCTTTCTTT.